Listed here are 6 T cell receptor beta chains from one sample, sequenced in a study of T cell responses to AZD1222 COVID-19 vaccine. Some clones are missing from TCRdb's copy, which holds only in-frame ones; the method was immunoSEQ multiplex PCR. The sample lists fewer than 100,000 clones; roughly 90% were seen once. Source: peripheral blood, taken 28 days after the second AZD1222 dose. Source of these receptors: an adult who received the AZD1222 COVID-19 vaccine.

CDR3 nucleotides: TGTGCCAGCAGCCAAGATCACAACGGGAGCCCGCTGTTCTTC. This gives the protein CASSQDHNGSPLFF. The V call is TRBV4-2, the J call TRBJ2-1; tentative D call: TRBD2 (6 bases). This CDR3 region has 14 residues. Trimming took off 0 bases at V and 15 bases at J, with 18 bases between the two ends. Germline CDR1 LGHNA, CDR2 YNFKEQ.

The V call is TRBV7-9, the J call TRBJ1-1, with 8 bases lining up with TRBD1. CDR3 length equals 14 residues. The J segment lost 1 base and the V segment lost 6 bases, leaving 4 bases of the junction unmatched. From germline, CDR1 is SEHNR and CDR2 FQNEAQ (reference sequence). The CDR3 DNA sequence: TGTGCCAGCAGACTAGGACAGGGGAACACTGAAGCTTTCTTT. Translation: CASRLGQGNTEAFF.

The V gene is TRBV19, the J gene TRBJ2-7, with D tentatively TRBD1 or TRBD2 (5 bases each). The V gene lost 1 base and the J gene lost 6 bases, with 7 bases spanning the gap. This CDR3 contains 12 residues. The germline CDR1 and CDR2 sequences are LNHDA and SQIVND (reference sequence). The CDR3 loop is CASSIGGAEQYF. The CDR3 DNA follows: TGTGCCAGTAGTATAGGAGGGGCCGAGCAGTACTTC. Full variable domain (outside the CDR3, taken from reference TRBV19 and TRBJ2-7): DGGITQSPKYLFRKEGQNVTLSCEQNLNHDAMYWYRQDPGQGLRLIYYSQIVNDFQKGDIAEGYSVSREKKESFPLTVTSAQKNPTAFYLCASSIGGAEQYFGPGTRLTVT.

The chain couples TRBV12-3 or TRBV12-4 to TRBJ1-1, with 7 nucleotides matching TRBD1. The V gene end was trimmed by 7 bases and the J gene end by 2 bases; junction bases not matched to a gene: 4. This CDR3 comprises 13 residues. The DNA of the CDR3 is TGTGCCAGCACTCGACAGGGAAACACTGAAGCTTTCTTT. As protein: CASTRQGNTEAFF.

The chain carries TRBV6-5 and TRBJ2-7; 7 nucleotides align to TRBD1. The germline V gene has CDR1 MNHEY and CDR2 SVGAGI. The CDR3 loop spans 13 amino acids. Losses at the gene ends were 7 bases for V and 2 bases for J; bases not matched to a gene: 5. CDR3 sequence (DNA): TGTGCCAGCACCCGGGACAGCGCCTACGAGCAGTACTTC. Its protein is CASTRDSAYEQYF.

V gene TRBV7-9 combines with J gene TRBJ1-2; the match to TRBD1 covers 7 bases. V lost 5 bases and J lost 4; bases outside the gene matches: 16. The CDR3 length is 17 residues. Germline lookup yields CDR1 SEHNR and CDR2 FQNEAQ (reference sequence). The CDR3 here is CASSQGGLPRGGYGYTF. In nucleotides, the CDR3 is TGTGCCAGCAGCCAGGGGGGCCTACCTAGGGGCGGCTATGGCTACACCTTC.